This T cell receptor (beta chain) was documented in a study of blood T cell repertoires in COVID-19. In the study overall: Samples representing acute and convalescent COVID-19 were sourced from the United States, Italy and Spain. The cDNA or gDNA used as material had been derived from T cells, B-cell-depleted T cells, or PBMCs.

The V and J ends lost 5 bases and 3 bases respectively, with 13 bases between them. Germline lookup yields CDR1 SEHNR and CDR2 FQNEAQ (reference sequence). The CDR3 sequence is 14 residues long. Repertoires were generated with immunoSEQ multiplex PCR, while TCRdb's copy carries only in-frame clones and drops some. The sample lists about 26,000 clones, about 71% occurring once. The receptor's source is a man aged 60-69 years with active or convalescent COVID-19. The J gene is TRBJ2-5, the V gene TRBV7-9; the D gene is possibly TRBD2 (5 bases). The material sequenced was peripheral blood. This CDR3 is CASSPRTPEETQYF. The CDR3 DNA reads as TGTGCCAGCAGCCCGAGGACTCCTGAAGAGACCCAGTACTTC.